The present entry profiles one T cell receptor beta chain with its context. Its antigen is unidentified. This specimen comes from a study of shared clonotypes between healthy human individuals. Study background: Per donor, three plates held CD4 naive cells, three held CD4 memory, two held CD8 naive and one held CD8 memory. Study-wide results and caveats: Owing to a small donor count, the genetic and exposure-history diversity represented was limited.

In replicate PCRs of sorted subsets, roughly 200 ng DNA, roughly 27,000 T cell genomes, was used. Repertoires were generated with immunoSEQ multiplex PCR, while TCRdb's copy carries only in-frame clones and drops some. The sample has a few million clones; approximately 94% are singletons. The sample comprised naive CD4+ T cells sorted from blood. Subset meaning: CD45RA+ positively selected. The sequence was obtained from a man aged 18 to 30 in good health.

The CDR3 DNA reads TGTGCCAGCAGTGAACCCCGGGGCGTTGGTCAGCCCCAGCATTTT. Translating it yields CASSEPRGVGQPQHF. This chain uses TRBV6-1 with TRBJ1-5; D perhaps matches TRBD1 (5 bases). The V gene lost 2 bases and the J gene lost 6 bases, with 14 bases spanning the gap. Germline V gene sequence: CDR1 MNHNS, CDR2 SASEGT. CDR3 length: 15 residues.